A selection of T cell receptor beta chains follows, all from one sample in a study of OX40 agonist ivuxolimab in advanced cancers. The protocol was immunoSEQ multiplex PCR, while the TCRdb copy is restricted to in-frame clones and leaves out a portion. This sample has about 76,000 clones, with roughly 85% found just once. This sample comprised CD4+ or CD8+ T cells sorted from blood, obtained in a trial of the OX40 agonist ivuxolimab. Receptor source: an adult with an advanced solid tumor such as melanoma, head and neck, liver or kidney cancer. The CDR3 runs from the conserved cysteine through the conserved F or W. Fields, in order: D gene, J gene, clone size, V gene, CDR3 DNA, CDR3 protein. A D gene is named only where the DNA matches it firmly. Clone sizes are given selectively: once, few, many, or a class where the clone is expanded.

d_gene: -
j_gene: TRBJ1-6
abundance: -
v_gene: TRBV11-2
CDR3nt: TGTGCCAGCAGCTTAGATTATAATTCACCCCTCCACTTT
CDR3aa: CASSLDYNSPLHF

d_gene: -
j_gene: TRBJ2-3
abundance: -
v_gene: TRBV6-4
CDR3nt: TGTGCCAGCAGTGACTCGGGCAGTGATACGCAGTATTTT
CDR3aa: CASSDSGSDTQYF

d_gene: TRBD2
j_gene: TRBJ2-1
abundance: -
v_gene: TRBV5-1
CDR3nt: TGCGCCAGCAGCTTGATGCCTAGCGGGGGCGATGAGCAGTTCTTC
CDR3aa: CASSLMPSGGDEQFF

d_gene: -
j_gene: TRBJ2-3
abundance: -
v_gene: TRBV5-1
CDR3nt: TGCGCCAGCAACTCCCCGGACGGGCCACCGCAGTATTTT
CDR3aa: CASNSPDGPPQYF

d_gene: -
j_gene: TRBJ1-5
abundance: once
v_gene: TRBV9
CDR3nt: TGTGCCAGCAGCGCCGGACAAACTAGCAATCAGCCCCAGCATTTT
CDR3aa: CASSAGQTSNQPQHF

d_gene: -
j_gene: TRBJ1-2
abundance: -
v_gene: TRBV4-3
CDR3nt: TGCGCCAGCAGCCAAGATCCCTCCGGGGGCTATGGCTACACCTTC
CDR3aa: CASSQDPSGGYGYTF

d_gene: -
j_gene: TRBJ2-5
abundance: -
v_gene: TRBV4-2
CDR3nt: TGTGCCAGCAGCCAAGATCGAGGCGCAGGGGGGCAAGAGACCCAGTACTTC
CDR3aa: CASSQDRGAGGQETQYF

d_gene: -
j_gene: TRBJ1-2
abundance: once
v_gene: TRBV7-9
CDR3nt: TGTGCCAGCAGCCCCGGAAACGCCGTCCTAGGCTACACCTTC
CDR3aa: CASSPGNAVLGYTF

d_gene: TRBD1
j_gene: TRBJ1-4
abundance: -
v_gene: TRBV11-1
CDR3nt: TGTGCCAGCCAAGGACAGGGGGCAGCTAATGAAAAACTGTTTTTT
CDR3aa: CASQGQGAANEKLFF

d_gene: TRBD1
j_gene: TRBJ1-2
abundance: -
v_gene: TRBV7-9
CDR3nt: TGTGCCAGCAGCTTCATGGGACAGGGGACGCCCAACTATGGCTACACCTTC
CDR3aa: CASSFMGQGTPNYGYTF

d_gene: TRBD1
j_gene: TRBJ1-6
abundance: few
v_gene: TRBV7-2
CDR3nt: TGTGCCAGCAGCTTAGAGGGGGCATATAGTTCACCCCTCCACTTT
CDR3aa: CASSLEGAYSSPLHF

d_gene: TRBD1
j_gene: TRBJ1-2
abundance: -
v_gene: TRBV5-1
CDR3nt: TGCGCCAGCAGCTCGGACAGGGGGCTCGGCTACACCTTC
CDR3aa: CASSSDRGLGYTF

d_gene: TRBD1
j_gene: TRBJ2-2
abundance: -
v_gene: TRBV5-8
CDR3nt: TGTGCCAGCAGCTTCAGACAGGGGGCGACCGGGGAGCTGTTTTTT
CDR3aa: CASSFRQGATGELFF

d_gene: TRBD1
j_gene: TRBJ2-3
abundance: -
v_gene: TRBV9
CDR3nt: TGTGCCAGCAGCTTCGGACAGGGGCACGGGGATACGCAGTATTTT
CDR3aa: CASSFGQGHGDTQYF

d_gene: -
j_gene: TRBJ2-3
abundance: -
v_gene: TRBV9
CDR3nt: TGTGCCAGCAGCGTAGCCCCAGAGAGCACAGATACGCAGTATTTT
CDR3aa: CASSVAPESTDTQYF

d_gene: TRBD1
j_gene: TRBJ2-3
abundance: few
v_gene: TRBV19
CDR3nt: TGTGCCAGTAGTATAGAGCTCCCGGGACAGGGGGAAGGTACGCAGTATTTT
CDR3aa: CASSIELPGQGEGTQYF

d_gene: -
j_gene: TRBJ2-2
abundance: -
v_gene: TRBV7-9
CDR3nt: TGTGCCAGCAGCTTCCCGGCGAACACCGGGGAGCTGTTTTTT
CDR3aa: CASSFPANTGELFF

d_gene: TRBD1
j_gene: TRBJ2-3
abundance: -
v_gene: TRBV5-4
CDR3nt: TGTGCCAGCAGCCCGACAGGGAGCACAATAGATACGCAGTATTTT
CDR3aa: CASSPTGSTIDTQYF

d_gene: -
j_gene: TRBJ2-7
abundance: -
v_gene: TRBV19
CDR3nt: TGTGCCAGTAGGGACCTGCAGCCTCCCTACGAGCAGTACTTC
CDR3aa: CASRDLQPPYEQYF

d_gene: -
j_gene: TRBJ2-1
abundance: few
v_gene: TRBV30
CDR3nt: TGTGCCTGGAGCAGACAATCGTTAGAGCAGTTCTTC
CDR3aa: CAWSRQSLEQFF

d_gene: TRBD1
j_gene: TRBJ1-2
abundance: -
v_gene: TRBV5-1
CDR3nt: TGCGCCAGCAGCTCGTGGACAGGGGGGGACTATGGCTACACCTTC
CDR3aa: CASSSWTGGDYGYTF

d_gene: -
j_gene: TRBJ2-6
abundance: -
v_gene: TRBV5-4
CDR3nt: TGTGCCAGCAGCCTCCCTGGGGCCAACGTCCTGACTTTC
CDR3aa: CASSLPGANVLTF

d_gene: -
j_gene: TRBJ1-1
abundance: -
v_gene: TRBV27
CDR3nt: TGTGCCAGCAGTTTTTATGGTGAAGCTTTCTTT
CDR3aa: CASSFYGEAFF

d_gene: -
j_gene: TRBJ2-7
abundance: -
v_gene: TRBV6-1
CDR3nt: TGTGCCAGCGCTATAGACGGTCCATCCTACGAGCAGTACTTC
CDR3aa: CASAIDGPSYEQYF

d_gene: -
j_gene: TRBJ1-6
abundance: -
v_gene: TRBV6-6
CDR3nt: TGTGCCAGCAGTTACACGGAAGGACCACCCCTCCACTTT
CDR3aa: CASSYTEGPPLHF

d_gene: -
j_gene: TRBJ2-3
abundance: -
v_gene: TRBV6-5
CDR3nt: TGTGCCAGCAGGTGGAGGGGCGGAGGGACGGATACGCAGTATTTT
CDR3aa: CASRWRGGGTDTQYF

d_gene: TRBD1
j_gene: TRBJ2-5
abundance: once
v_gene: TRBV5-1
CDR3nt: TGCGCCAGCTCAAGAAGGGGACAGAGCGAGACCCAGTACTTC
CDR3aa: CASSRRGQSETQYF

d_gene: -
j_gene: TRBJ1-5
abundance: -
v_gene: TRBV4-1
CDR3nt: TGCGCCAGCAGCCAAGAAGGGACATTAAGCCCCTGGAGCAATCAGCCCCAGCATTTT
CDR3aa: CASSQEGTLSPWSNQPQHF

d_gene: TRBD1
j_gene: TRBJ1-4
abundance: once
v_gene: TRBV2
CDR3nt: TGTGCCAGCAGTAGACAGGGAAGCGGTGAAAAACTGTTTTTT
CDR3aa: CASSRQGSGEKLFF

d_gene: -
j_gene: TRBJ1-5
abundance: -
v_gene: TRBV7-2
CDR3nt: TGTGCCAGCAGCTTATGGCGAGATCAGCCCCAGCATTTT
CDR3aa: CASSLWRDQPQHF

d_gene: -
j_gene: TRBJ2-7
abundance: -
v_gene: TRBV4-3
CDR3nt: TGCGCCAGCAGCCAAGATTCGAGTTACAGCGGGTCCACCTACGAGCAGTACTTC
CDR3aa: CASSQDSSYSGSTYEQYF

d_gene: -
j_gene: TRBJ2-7
abundance: -
v_gene: TRBV5-1
CDR3nt: TGCGCCAGCAGCTCCTCGGTTCTGGGTCTCGGGTACGAGCAGTACTTC
CDR3aa: CASSSSVLGLGYEQYF

d_gene: -
j_gene: TRBJ1-2
abundance: -
v_gene: TRBV7-8
CDR3nt: TGTGCCAGCAGCGCCCCCCGGGGGGAAAGAAACTATGGCTACACCTTC
CDR3aa: CASSAPRGERNYGYTF

d_gene: -
j_gene: TRBJ2-7
abundance: -
v_gene: TRBV7-2
CDR3nt: TGTGCCAGCAGCTACGGACACCTAATTCCCTACGAGCAGTACTTC
CDR3aa: CASSYGHLIPYEQYF

d_gene: -
j_gene: TRBJ1-5
abundance: few
v_gene: TRBV12-5
CDR3nt: TGTGCTAGTGGTTTGTTCTCCGGAAAGTTCAATCAGCCCCAGCATTTT
CDR3aa: CASGLFSGKFNQPQHF

d_gene: TRBD1
j_gene: TRBJ2-7
abundance: -
v_gene: TRBV6-5
CDR3nt: TGTGCCAGCAGACCGGGGCAGGGGGCATACGAGCAGTACTTC
CDR3aa: CASRPGQGAYEQYF

d_gene: TRBD1
j_gene: TRBJ2-3
abundance: -
v_gene: TRBV4-3
CDR3nt: TGCGCCAGCAGCCAAGAGGGACAGGTCGTGTATACGCAGTATTTT
CDR3aa: CASSQEGQVVYTQYF

d_gene: -
j_gene: TRBJ1-1
abundance: -
v_gene: TRBV19
CDR3nt: TGTGCCAGTACCAAGGACGGGAATGAAGCTTTCTTT
CDR3aa: CASTKDGNEAFF

d_gene: -
j_gene: TRBJ1-3
abundance: -
v_gene: TRBV7-2
CDR3nt: TGTGCCAGCAGCTCCCTCGGTACCTCCTCTGGAAACACCATATATTTT
CDR3aa: CASSSLGTSSGNTIYF

d_gene: -
j_gene: TRBJ1-5
abundance: -
v_gene: TRBV30
CDR3nt: TGTGCCTGGAGTGGGCCAGGTCAGCCCCAGCATTTT
CDR3aa: CAWSGPGQPQHF

d_gene: TRBD2
j_gene: TRBJ2-7
abundance: -
v_gene: TRBV6-1
CDR3nt: TGTGCCAGCAGGCCGGGACTAGCGGGGGGTGGAGAGCAGTACTTC
CDR3aa: CASRPGLAGGGEQYF

d_gene: TRBD1
j_gene: TRBJ2-7
abundance: -
v_gene: TRBV6-5
CDR3nt: TGTGCCAGCCGGGACAGGGTCTACGAGCAGTACTTC
CDR3aa: CASRDRVYEQYF

d_gene: TRBD1
j_gene: TRBJ1-4
abundance: -
v_gene: TRBV18
CDR3nt: TGTGCCAGCTCACCACCGGGTGGACAGGGGCCAGGAGCTAATGAAAAACTGTTTTTT
CDR3aa: CASSPPGGQGPGANEKLFF

d_gene: -
j_gene: TRBJ1-6
abundance: -
v_gene: TRBV7-6
CDR3nt: TGTGCCAGCAGCTTACGTCCTGGGCCCGGGAATAATTCACCCCTCCACTTT
CDR3aa: CASSLRPGPGNNSPLHF

d_gene: TRBD1
j_gene: TRBJ2-5
abundance: -
v_gene: TRBV11-2
CDR3nt: TGTGCCAGCAGCCCGGGGACAGGGGGGGAGACCCAGTACTTC
CDR3aa: CASSPGTGGETQYF

d_gene: TRBD1
j_gene: TRBJ2-1
abundance: -
v_gene: TRBV2
CDR3nt: TGTGCCAGCAGGGGACAGGCTTACAATGAGCAGTTCTTC
CDR3aa: CASRGQAYNEQFF

d_gene: -
j_gene: TRBJ2-3
abundance: -
v_gene: TRBV5-1
CDR3nt: TGCGCCAGCAGCTTGAGCCATCAGGATACGCAGTATTTT
CDR3aa: CASSLSHQDTQYF

d_gene: -
j_gene: TRBJ2-7
abundance: -
v_gene: TRBV7-2
CDR3nt: TGTGCCAGCAGCCCACGCCTAGCTTCCTACGAGCAGTACTTC
CDR3aa: CASSPRLASYEQYF

d_gene: TRBD1
j_gene: TRBJ2-7
abundance: -
v_gene: TRBV6-6
CDR3nt: TGTGCCAGCAGTTACCCCGGACAGGGGAGGTACGAGCAGTACTTC
CDR3aa: CASSYPGQGRYEQYF

d_gene: -
j_gene: TRBJ2-2
abundance: -
v_gene: TRBV29-1
CDR3nt: TGCAGCGCCGGGCGCCCTGGGGACCTGAACACCGGGGAGCTGTTTTTT
CDR3aa: CSAGRPGDLNTGELFF

d_gene: TRBD2
j_gene: TRBJ2-1
abundance: -
v_gene: TRBV27
CDR3nt: TGTGCCAGCAGTTACCAGACTAGCAGTGTGCAGTTCTTC
CDR3aa: CASSYQTSSVQFF

d_gene: -
j_gene: TRBJ1-5
abundance: -
v_gene: TRBV6-6
CDR3nt: TGTGCCAGCAGTTACTCGTCCAGGGACAATCAGCCCCAGCATTTT
CDR3aa: CASSYSSRDNQPQHF

d_gene: TRBD1
j_gene: TRBJ1-1
abundance: -
v_gene: TRBV4-3
CDR3nt: TGCGCCAGCAGCCAGCAGGGGGCGAACACTGAAGCTTTCTTT
CDR3aa: CASSQQGANTEAFF